This TCR beta chain is drawn from a study of blood T cells in healthy people across ages. On the study more broadly: About one barcoded beta molecule per two T cells came from capture by template switching. Findings and caveats of the study: Diversity of TCR beta per million T cells declined in a roughly linear way with age. The percentage of naive T cells correlated strongly with TCR beta diversity.

Through a sample-barcoded 5' primer and a J-beta primer mix, a second PCR was run for 7 to 11 cycles. TCRdb recomputed calls from the 5' RACE reads with MiXCR, one row per CDR3 protein. The sample yields over a million distinct CDR3 sequences, around 59% seen once. Turning to this clonotype: The antigen remains unidentified. An end of the junction does not agree with germline; a read error may underlie this.

The donors, healthy Caucasians from Russia, were aged roughly 6 to 90. The CDR3 runs to 14 residues. Germline assignment: CDR1 MDHEN and CDR2 SYDVKM. Sequencing used blood. The chain links TRBV28 to TRBJ2-1; D is uncertain. The TCR comes from a man aged 18 to 29 in good health. DNA for the CDR3: TGTGCCAACAGTTTGACGGAGCGAGACGCTGAGCAGTTCTTC. This translates into CANSLTERDAEQFF.